This T cell receptor (beta chain) was obtained from a study of control samples from healthy donors and cancer patients (dated by TCRdb to 2020 to 2021). The library was obtained by the immunoSEQ multiplex PCR assay. Not all clones reach the TCRdb copy of this immuneACCESS table, which keeps in-frame sequences only. Checked studies attribute under half of the gap to unresolved V genes and leave the rest unexplained. For this sample there are over 200,000 clones; roughly 82% appear just once. 13% of the sample goes to the ten largest clones. In the germline V gene, CDR1 corresponds to SNHLY and CDR2 to FYNNEI. Cut back by 3 bases and 4 bases, the V and J ends lie 11 bases apart. Reading from cysteine to phenylalanine, the CDR3 counts 14 amino acids. The only DNA kept is the CDR3, 42 bases in frame from the first base. As concerns this clone: It has no known antigen specificity. Within one base of it there is no much larger clone, and no base qualities were kept.

Recombination joined TRBV2 with TRBJ2-3; a confident D gene designation cannot be given. The sequenced material came from PBMCs. The clonotype originates from a woman aged 55-70 years with lung cancer. The CDR3 sequence is CASSDPAISDTQYF. The DNA is TGTGCCAGCAGTGACCCCGCTATTTCAGATACGCAGTATTTT.